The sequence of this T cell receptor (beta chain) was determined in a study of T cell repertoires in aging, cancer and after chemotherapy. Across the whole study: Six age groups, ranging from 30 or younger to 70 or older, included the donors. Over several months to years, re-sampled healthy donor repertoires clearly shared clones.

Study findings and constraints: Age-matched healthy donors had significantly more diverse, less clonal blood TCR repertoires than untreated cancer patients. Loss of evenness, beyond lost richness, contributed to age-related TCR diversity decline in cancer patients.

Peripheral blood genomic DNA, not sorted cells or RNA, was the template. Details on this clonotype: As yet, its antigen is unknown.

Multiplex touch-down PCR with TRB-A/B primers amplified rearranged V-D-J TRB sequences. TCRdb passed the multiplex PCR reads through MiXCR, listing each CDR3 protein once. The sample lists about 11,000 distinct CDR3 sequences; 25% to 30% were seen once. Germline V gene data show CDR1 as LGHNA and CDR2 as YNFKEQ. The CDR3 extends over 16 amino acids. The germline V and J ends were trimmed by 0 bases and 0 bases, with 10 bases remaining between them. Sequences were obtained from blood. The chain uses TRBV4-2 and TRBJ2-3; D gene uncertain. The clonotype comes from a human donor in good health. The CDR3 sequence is CASSQEPVTSTDTQYF. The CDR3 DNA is TGTGCCAGCAGCCAAGAACCCGTGACTAGCACAGATACGCAGTATTTT.